Below, one T cell receptor (beta chain) is given with its context. This CDR3 has 13 residues. The ends were cut back, 5 bases at V and 2 bases at J, with 13 bases in the middle. CDR1 and CDR2 (germline): DFQATT, SNEGSKA (reference sequence). The data belong to a study of Graves' ophthalmopathy and Graves' hyperthyroidism. The authors amplified TCR beta CDR3 regions, and they did so from RNA transcripts for repertoire sequencing. The library came from an HTBI-primed first-round RT-PCR and a second-round multiplex PCR. Each CDR3 protein is one row after TCRdb ran MiXCR on the multiplex PCR reads. The sample yields over a million distinct CDR3 sequences, about 36% seen once. Newly diagnosed, the hyperthyroidism patients had under 2 months' duration and were aged 18 to 65.

V gene TRBV20-1 combines with J gene TRBJ2-7; tentatively, D is TRBD2 (6 bases). Sequenced: peripheral blood or thyroid tissue (not recorded which). The TCR comes from an adult man with Graves' hyperthyroidism. The CDR3 is CSAPGLRAYEQYF. CDR3 in DNA: TGCAGTGCTCCGGGACTCAGAGCCTACGAGCAGTACTTC.